Each of the 14 T cell receptor beta chains below was sequenced from the same sample in a study of molecular identifiers for immune sequencing clone quantification. MiXCR, applied by TCRdb to the PCR reads, yields one record per CDR3 protein. Of approximately 35,000 distinct CDR3 sequences in the sample, about a fifth were seen once. The specimen was naive CD8+ T cells from blood, with Jurkat cell RNA spiked in. The subset here: FACS-sorted CD8+CD4-CCR7+CD45RA+ naive T cells. The source of these receptors is a human donor in good health. Some libraries in this study had Jurkat cell RNA spiked in.

This clonotype was detected ten times or more. The genes are TRBV28 and TRBJ2-7, with D perhaps being TRBD1 or TRBD2 (6 bases each). Trimming shortened V by 8 bases and J by 6 bases, and 26 bases separated the two germline ends. This CDR3 comprises 16 residues. CDR1 is MDHEN, CDR2 SYDVKM, per germline. The CDR3: CASLEKRGGTGVEQYF. In DNA, the CDR3 is TGTGCCAGCCTAGAAAAAAGAGGGGGTACGGGAGTCGAGCAGTACTTC.

This clonotype was counted ten times or more. The J gene is TRBJ2-5, the V gene TRBV14; no clear D. The CDR3 sequence is 15 residues long. V was shortened by 0 bases and J by 5 bases, with 13 bases between the two germline ends. Germline V gives CDR1 SGHDN, CDR2 FVKESK. The CDR3 loop reads CASSQEYPPGETQYF. CDR3 nucleotide sequence: TGTGCCAGCAGCCAAGAATATCCACCCGGGGAGACCCAGTACTTC.

This clonotype was seen at least ten times. The rearrangement joins TRBV2 to TRBJ1-4; maybe TRBD1 (5 bases). There are 12 residues in the CDR3. The ends were cut back, 5 bases at V and 8 bases at J, with 9 bases in the middle. Per the germline V gene, CDR1 is SNHLY and CDR2 is FYNNEI. The CDR3 coding sequence is TGTGCCAGCAGTTGGGACTGGGAAAAACTGTTTTTT. Amino acids: CASSWDWEKLFF.

Points on this clonotype: With a much larger clone just one base away, this may be a read error. This sequence joins TRBV4-1 and TRBJ2-3; D assignment may be TRBD1 or TRBD2 (5 bases each). The CDR3 loop spans 16 amino acids. Germline CDR1 is MGHRA and CDR2 is YSYEKL. The ends were cut back, 1 base at V and 4 bases at J, with 15 bases in the middle. CDR3 DNA sequence: TGCGCCAGCAGCCAAGGGGTTAGCGAAGGGGCAGATACGCAGTATTTT. It is translated as CASSQGVSEGADTQYF.

Ten or more counts support this clonotype. The rearrangement uses TRBV29-1 and TRBJ2-7; 9 bases align to TRBD2. The CDR3 is 16 residues long. V lost 3 bases to trimming and J lost 2 bases; unmatched junction nucleotides: 11. Germline CDR1 is SQVTM and CDR2 is ANQGSEA. The CDR3 DNA follows: TGCAGCGTTGAGGGGTTAGCGGGGGCCGGCGCCTACGAGCAGTACTTC. This codes for CSVEGLAGAGAYEQYF.

This clonotype was counted only a few times. The V and J genes are TRBV19 and TRBJ2-7; D uncertain. Germline CDR1 is LNHDA and CDR2 is SQIVND (reference sequence). Trimming took 5 bases from V and 2 from J, leaving 7 bases between them. The CDR3 covers 12 residues. CDR3 coding DNA: TGTGCCAGTAGTCCCGGCCCCTACGAGCAGTACTTC. Its translation is CASSPGPYEQYF. The whole variable domain, remainder taken from reference TRBV19 and TRBJ2-7, is DGGITQSPKYLFRKEGQNVTLSCEQNLNHDAMYWYRQDPGQGLRLIYYSQIVNDFQKGDIAEGYSVSREKKESFPLTVTSAQKNPTAFYLCASSPGPYEQYFGPGTRLTVT.

This clonotype has a handful of counts. A read error may explain this, as a much larger clone is one base away. This chain connects TRBV7-8 to TRBJ2-5; D is ambiguous. Germline V CDR1 and CDR2: SGHVS, FQNEAQ. CDR3 length: 13 residues. The DNA of the CDR3 is TGTGCCGGCAGCTTATCCAGTCAAGAGACCCAGTACTTC. It yields the protein CAGSLSSQETQYF.

This rearrangement joins TRBV18 to TRBJ2-7; perhaps D is TRBD1 or TRBD2 (5 bases each). Germline CDR1 is KGHSH and CDR2 is LQKENI. The CDR3 totals 18 residues. V was pared by 4 bases and J by 5 bases, with 27 bases between. Written as DNA, the CDR3 is TGTGCCAGCTCACTACTCGCTCAAGGGGACCAGGGAGTGGACGAGCAGTACTTC. Translation gives CASSLLAQGDQGVDEQYF.

A note on this clonotype: A clone one base away is much larger, so this may be a read error. The rearrangement links TRBV24-1 to TRBJ2-2; TRBD2 aligns across 8 bases. Germline CDR1 KGHDR, CDR2 SFDVKD. V shed 9 bases and J 5 bases; nucleotides not matched to a gene: 4. The CDR3 length is 13 residues. The CDR3 DNA reads TGTGCCACCGGGGCGGGAGGAACCGGGGAGCTGTTTTTT. This gives the protein CATGAGGTGELFF.

In regard to this clonotype: A much more abundant neighbour one base away suggests this may be a read error. The chain joins TRBV20-1 to TRBJ2-3; a possible D gene is TRBD1 (7 bases). The CDR3 extends over 18 amino acids. Germline V lookup: CDR1 DFQATT, CDR2 SNEGSKA (reference sequence). CDR3 loop: CSTRGVREVLVSTDTQCF. Here the CDR3 DNA reads TGCAGTACCAGGGGGGTACGGGAAGTTTTAGTGAGCACAGATACGCAGTGTTTT.

This clonotype was found many times. The rearrangement links TRBV2 to TRBJ1-4, with 7 nucleotides matching TRBD1. Germline CDR1 is SNHLY and CDR2 is FYNNEI. The CDR3 sequence is 12 residues long. J was trimmed by 6 bases and V by 7 bases; bases with no gene match: 2. The CDR3 DNA sequence: TGTGCCAGCAACAGGGGAGATGAAAAACTGTTTTTT. Protein sequence: CASNRGDEKLFF.

This clonotype was counted at least ten times. The chain recombines TRBV10-3 with TRBJ1-1; 9 nucleotides line up with TRBD1. Germline lookup yields CDR1 ENHRY and CDR2 SYGVKD. The CDR3 covers 14 residues. The V and J ends lost 2 bases and 5 bases, in that order; junction bases with no gene match: 3. CDR3 amino acids: CAISEGQGRTEAFF. The CDR3 region has the DNA TGTGCCATCAGTGAGGGACAGGGGAGGACTGAAGCTTTCTTT.

This clonotype has ten or more counts. J is TRBJ1-1 and V is TRBV6-5; weak D call: TRBD1 (5 bases). The CDR3 extends over 13 amino acids. V lost 2 bases to trimming and J lost 7 bases, with 11 bases between them. Germline values: CDR1 MNHEY, CDR2 SVGAGI. CDR3 region: CASSYRGLNEAFF. CDR3 in DNA: TGTGCCAGCAGTTACCGGGGGTTGAATGAAGCTTTCTTT.

This clonotype was picked up many times. This chain uses TRBV5-1 with TRBJ2-2, with D possibly being TRBD1 (7 bases). V lost 1 base and J lost 4, with 11 bases in between. The CDR3 totals 15 residues. Looked up from germline, CDR1 is SGHRS and CDR2 is YFSETQ. The CDR3 bases are TGCGCCAGCAGCTTGTGGCAGGGGGGCACCGGGGAGCTGTTTTTT. Encoded protein: CASSLWQGGTGELFF.